A selection of T cell receptor beta chains follows, all from one sample in a study of neurological immune-mediated disorders. TCRdb independently ran MiXCR on the 5' RACE reads; one entry per CDR3 protein. This table holds roughly 52,000 distinct CDR3 sequences, around 4% found once. The source material was PBMCs. All receptors derive from a man in his fifties or sixties with multiple sclerosis. Each CDR3 is given with its conserved first and last residue. The order of the fields is V gene, D gene, clone size, J gene, CDR3 protein, CDR3 DNA. D genes are given only for firm matches. Clone size, where shown, is once, few, many, or a class for clones that have expanded.

>TRBV20-1|TRBD2|many|TRBJ2-1
CSAMGLAGAHWDEQFF
TGCAGTGCTATGGGACTAGCGGGAGCGCATTGGGATGAGCAGTTCTTC
>TRBV25-1|.|many|TRBJ2-5
CASSALTNQGETQYF
TGTGCCAGCAGTGCCTTGACCAACCAAGGGGAGACCCAGTACTTC
>TRBV20-1|.|many|TRBJ1-2
CSASPKLGLYNYGYTF
TGCAGTGCTAGCCCAAAACTGGGACTTTATAACTATGGCTACACCTTC
>TRBV5-1|TRBD2|many|TRBJ2-7
CASSYPSGSSYEQYF
TGCGCCAGCAGCTACCCTAGCGGGAGCTCCTACGAGCAGTACTTC
>TRBV14|TRBD2|few|TRBJ2-7
CASSQSTWDGRRYEQYF
TGTGCCAGCAGCCAAAGTACTTGGGACGGGAGGCGCTACGAGCAGTACTTC
>TRBV14|.|many|TRBJ2-7
CASSQVPYEQYF
TGTGCCAGCAGCCAAGTTCCCTACGAGCAGTACTTC
>TRBV7-2|TRBD2|many|TRBJ2-1
CASSLGASGGNEQFF
TGTGCCAGCAGCTTAGGAGCTAGCGGGGGGAACGAGCAGTTCTTC
>TRBV5-6|.|many|TRBJ2-7
CASSLGLNEQYF
TGTGCCAGCAGCTTGGGACTCAACGAGCAGTACTTC
>TRBV27|.|many|TRBJ1-1
CASSLSSGVDTEAFF
TGTGCCAGCAGTTTATCCTCGGGAGTAGACACTGAAGCTTTCTTT
>TRBV6-2/TRBV6-3|TRBD1|many|TRBJ1-6
CASRRDRFNSPLHF
TGTGCCAGCCGGAGGGACAGGTTTAATTCACCCCTCCACTTT
>TRBV20-1|.|many|TRBJ1-6
CSARDREGIGSYNSPLHF
TGCAGTGCTAGAGATAGGGAGGGGATCGGCTCCTATAATTCACCCCTCCACTTT
>TRBV30|.|many|TRBJ1-2
CACQTFYGYTF
TGTGCCTGTCAAACCTTTTATGGCTACACCTTC
>TRBV19|.|many|TRBJ2-4
CATGFGGAKNIQYF
TGTGCCACAGGCTTTGGGGGAGCCAAAAACATTCAGTACTTC
>TRBV29-1|.|many|TRBJ2-3
CSVVQVGPDTQYF
TGCAGCGTTGTTCAGGTAGGGCCAGATACGCAGTATTTT
>TRBV12-3/TRBV12-4|.|many|TRBJ2-2
CASPGPSNTGELFF
TGTGCCAGCCCGGGACCCTCGAACACCGGGGAGCTGTTTTTT
>TRBV5-1|.|.|TRBJ2-5
CASSLPGPETQYF
TGCGCCAGCAGCTTGCCAGGGCCTGAGACCCAGTACTTC
>TRBV20-1|TRBD2|few|TRBJ2-3
CSARVSGGADTQYF
TGCAGTGCTAGAGTTAGCGGGGGGGCAGATACGCAGTATTTT
>TRBV27|.|many|TRBJ1-5
CATSEGGNQPQHF
TGTGCCACCTCGGAGGGTGGCAATCAGCCCCAGCATTTT
>TRBV12-3/TRBV12-4|.|.|TRBJ1-1
CASSRRLNMGTEAFF
TGTGCCAGCAGCCGACGTCTTAACATGGGCACTGAAGCTTTCTTT
>TRBV7-6|.|many|TRBJ1-1
CASSTRAQTEAFF
TGTGCCAGCAGCACGAGGGCCCAGACTGAAGCTTTCTTT
>TRBV5-1|.|many|TRBJ2-2
CASSPVVMGKNGELFF
TGCGCCAGCAGCCCGGTGGTGATGGGGAAGAACGGGGAGCTGTTTTTT
>TRBV5-1|.|many|TRBJ2-1
CASKTGTYNEQFF
TGCGCCAGCAAAACCGGGACTTACAATGAGCAGTTCTTC
>TRBV2|TRBD1|many|TRBJ1-1
CASKKTGATEAFF
TGTGCCAGCAAGAAGACAGGGGCGACTGAAGCTTTCTTT
>TRBV3-1|.|many|TRBJ2-7
CASSQEGGRVYEQYF
TGTGCCAGCAGCCAAGAGGGGGGGCGAGTTTACGAGCAGTACTTC
>TRBV10-2|.|many|TRBJ1-2
CASSAGDYGYTF
TGCGCCAGCAGTGCCGGGGACTATGGCTACACCTTC
>TRBV4-1|TRBD2|many|TRBJ2-1
CASSQGTRPEDEQFF
TGCGCCAGCAGCCAAGGGACTAGACCCGAGGATGAGCAGTTCTTC
>TRBV6-5|TRBD1|many|TRBJ2-1
CATRDRATGSYANEQFF
TGTGCCACACGGGACAGGGCGACAGGGTCTTATGCGAATGAGCAGTTCTTC
>TRBV3-1|.|many|TRBJ2-1
CASSRRGTAGLSNEQFF
TGTGCCAGCAGCCGGAGGGGGACCGCGGGACTAAGCAATGAGCAGTTCTTC
>TRBV5-1|TRBD1|many|TRBJ1-1
CASSSGDRGNTEAFF
TGCGCCAGCAGCTCTGGGGACAGAGGGAACACTGAAGCTTTCTTT
>TRBV7-6|.|many|TRBJ1-1
CASSLQFAQGSTEAFF
TGTGCCAGCAGCCTTCAATTTGCCCAGGGAAGTACTGAAGCTTTCTTT
>TRBV6-6|TRBD1|many|TRBJ1-1
CASASDRVEAFF
TGTGCCAGTGCGAGCGACAGGGTCGAAGCTTTCTTT
>TRBV5-1|.|many|TRBJ1-2
CASSLERVGYTF
TGCGCCAGCAGCTTGGAGAGGGTCGGCTACACCTTC
>TRBV10-2|.|.|TRBJ1-1
CASRAREYTEAFF
TGCGCCAGCAGAGCTCGGGAGTACACTGAAGCTTTCTTT
>TRBV12-3/TRBV12-4|.|many|TRBJ1-4
CASSFTAGQEKLFF
TGTGCCAGCAGTTTTACGGCAGGGCAGGAAAAACTGTTTTTT
>TRBV4-2|.|few|TRBJ1-4
CASSQDPREKLFF
TGTGCCAGCAGCCAAGATCCAAGGGAAAAGCTGTTTTTT
>TRBV5-4|.|.|TRBJ2-5
CASSFRGGETQYF
TGTGCCAGCAGTTTCAGGGGAGGAGAGACCCAGTACTTC
>TRBV20-1|TRBD2|many|TRBJ2-3
CSASTSVTSTDTQYF
TGCAGTGCCAGCACTAGCGTTACTAGCACAGATACGCAGTATTTT
>TRBV10-3|.|many|TRBJ1-5
CAISESGAGQPQHF
TGTGCCATCAGTGAGTCTGGAGCAGGCCAGCCCCAGCATTTT
>TRBV20-1|TRBD2|many|TRBJ2-2
CSAGRTSGNTGELFF
TGCAGTGCCGGCCGAACTAGCGGGAACACCGGGGAGCTGTTTTTT
>TRBV5-5|.|many|TRBJ2-1
CASSLYGSYNEQFF
TGTGCCAGCAGCTTGTACGGTTCCTACAATGAGCAGTTCTTC
>TRBV27|TRBD2|few|TRBJ2-1
CASPLKDPSGNEQFF
TGTGCCAGTCCCCTAAAAGACCCTAGCGGGAACGAGCAGTTCTTC
>TRBV11-2|.|many|TRBJ2-5
CASSWEHSVETQYF
TGTGCCAGCAGCTGGGAACACTCTGTGGAGACCCAGTACTTC
>TRBV20-1|.|many|TRBJ2-5
CSARDRGQTQQTQYF
TGCAGTGCTAGAGATAGAGGACAGACACAGCAAACCCAGTACTTC
>TRBV5-1|TRBD1|many|TRBJ2-2
CASSRTGNTGELFF
TGCGCCAGCAGTAGGACAGGGAACACCGGGGAGCTGTTTTTT
>TRBV3-1|.|few|TRBJ1-5
CASSPGTGPQHF
TGTGCCAGCAGTCCTGGCACGGGCCCCCAGCATTTT
>TRBV12-3/TRBV12-4|.|many|TRBJ1-2
CASSFVSGGRHLPGYTF
TGTGCCAGCAGTTTTGTGTCGGGGGGGCGTCATTTACCCGGCTACACCTTC
>TRBV20-1|TRBD2|many|TRBJ2-3
CSARDLKMHYSGSLYF
TGCAGTGCTAGAGATCTTAAAATGCATTATAGCGGGAGTTTGTATTTT
>TRBV6-5|.|many|TRBJ2-2
CASGGNTGELFF
TGTGCCAGCGGCGGGAACACCGGGGAGCTGTTTTTT
>TRBV20-1|.|many|TRBJ2-1
CSALRRGAESYYNEQFF
TGCAGTGCCCTACGCAGGGGGGCCGAGTCGTACTACAATGAGCAGTTCTTC
>TRBV5-6|.|many|TRBJ2-7
CASSYWRGARPPHEQYF
TGTGCCAGCAGCTACTGGAGGGGGGCAAGGCCGCCTCACGAGCAGTACTTC
>TRBV4-2|TRBD1|many|TRBJ2-2
CASSQSALGQGTGELFF
TGTGCCAGCAGCCAATCAGCCCTCGGACAGGGCACCGGGGAGCTGTTTTTT
>TRBV20-1|.|many|TRBJ1-6
CSPKGRDSTLNF
TGCAGTCCGAAGGGACGAGATTCAACCCTCAACTTT
>TRBV12-3/TRBV12-4|.|many|TRBJ1-3
CASRPASGNTIYF
TGTGCCAGCAGGCCAGCTTCTGGAAACACCATATATTTT
>TRBV20-1|.|many|TRBJ2-5
CSASGETQYF
TGCAGTGCTAGCGGGGAGACCCAGTACTTC
>TRBV20-1|.|many|TRBJ2-7
CSARDPGYEQYF
TGCAGTGCTAGAGATCCGGGCTACGAGCAGTACTTC
>TRBV20-1|.|medium-sized|TRBJ2-3
CSASQRPPGSTDTQYF
TGCAGTGCTAGTCAAAGACCGCCAGGCAGCACAGATACGCAGTATTTT
>TRBV20-1|.|few|TRBJ2-5
CKASGSLETQYF
TGCAAGGCTAGTGGGTCCCTAGAGACCCAGTACTTC
>TRBV7-6|.|.|TRBJ2-2
CASSLERKGIGELFF
TGTGCCAGCAGCTTAGAGAGGAAGGGGATCGGGGAGCTGTTTTTT
>TRBV10-3|TRBD2|many|TRBJ2-1
CAISNTSGNNEQFF
TGTGCCATCTCGAACACTAGCGGGAACAATGAGCAGTTCTTC